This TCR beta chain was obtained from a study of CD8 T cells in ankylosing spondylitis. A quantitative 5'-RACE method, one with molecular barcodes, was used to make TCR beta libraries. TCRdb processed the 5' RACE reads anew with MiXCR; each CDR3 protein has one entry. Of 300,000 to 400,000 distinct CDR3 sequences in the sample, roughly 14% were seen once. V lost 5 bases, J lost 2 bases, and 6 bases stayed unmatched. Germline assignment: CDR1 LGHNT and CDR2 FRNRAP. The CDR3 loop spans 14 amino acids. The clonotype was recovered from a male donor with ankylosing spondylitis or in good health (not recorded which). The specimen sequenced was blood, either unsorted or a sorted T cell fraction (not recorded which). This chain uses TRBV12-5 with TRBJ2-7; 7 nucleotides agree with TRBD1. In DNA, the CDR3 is TGTGCTAGTGGTCCCGAGACAGGGCCCTACGAGCAGTACTTC. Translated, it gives CASGPETGPYEQYF.